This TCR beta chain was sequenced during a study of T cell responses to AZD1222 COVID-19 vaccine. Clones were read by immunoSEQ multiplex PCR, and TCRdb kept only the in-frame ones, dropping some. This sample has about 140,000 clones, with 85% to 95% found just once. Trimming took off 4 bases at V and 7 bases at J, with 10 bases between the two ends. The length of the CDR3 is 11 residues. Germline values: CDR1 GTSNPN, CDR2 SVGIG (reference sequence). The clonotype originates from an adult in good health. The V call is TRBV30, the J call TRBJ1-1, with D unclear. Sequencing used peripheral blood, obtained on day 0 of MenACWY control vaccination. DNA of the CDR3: TGTGCCTGGAAGTCAGAAGTTGAAGCTTTCTTT. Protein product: CAWKSEVEAFF. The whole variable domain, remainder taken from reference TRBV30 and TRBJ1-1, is SQTIHQWPATLVQPVGSPLSLECTVEGTSNPNLYWYRQAAGRGLQLLFYSVGIGQISSEVPQNLSASRPQDRQFILSSKKLLLSDSGFYLCAWKSEVEAFFGQGTRLTVV.